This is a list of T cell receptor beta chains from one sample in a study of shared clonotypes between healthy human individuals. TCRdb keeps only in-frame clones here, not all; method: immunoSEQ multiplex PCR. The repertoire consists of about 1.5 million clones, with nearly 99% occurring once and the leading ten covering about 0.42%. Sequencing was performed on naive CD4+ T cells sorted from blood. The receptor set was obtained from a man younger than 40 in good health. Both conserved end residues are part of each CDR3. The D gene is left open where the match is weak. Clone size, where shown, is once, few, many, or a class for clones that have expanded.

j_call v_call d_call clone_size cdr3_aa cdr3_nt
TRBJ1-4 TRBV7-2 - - CASSLDRDGEKLFF TGTGCCAGCAGCTTAGACAGGGACGGAGAAAAACTGTTTTTT
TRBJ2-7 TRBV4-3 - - CASSQRPTGQIYEQYF TGCGCCAGCAGCCAAAGGCCCACCGGACAGATCTACGAGCAGTACTTC
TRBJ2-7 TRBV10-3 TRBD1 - CAISPRDRGNNEQYF TGTGCCATCAGTCCCCGGGACAGGGGGAACAACGAGCAGTACTTC
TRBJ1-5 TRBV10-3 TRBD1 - CATGQVKSNQPQHF TGTGCCACCGGACAGGTGAAGAGCAATCAGCCCCAGCATTTT
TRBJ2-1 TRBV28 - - CASSLAGNEQFF TGTGCCAGCAGTTTGGCGGGCAATGAGCAGTTCTTC
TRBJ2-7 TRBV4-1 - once CASSQDQNGRSYEQYF TGCGCCAGCAGCCAAGATCAAAACGGCAGGTCCTACGAGCAGTACTTC
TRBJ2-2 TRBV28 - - CASSLGNTGELFF TGTGCCAGCAGTTTAGGTAACACCGGGGAGCTGTTTTTT
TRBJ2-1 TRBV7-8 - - CASSLARRPYDNEQFF TGTGCCAGCAGCTTAGCTAGAAGACCCTATGACAATGAGCAGTTCTTC
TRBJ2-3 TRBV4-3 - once CASSQDLPSGHTDTQYF TGCGCCAGCAGCCAAGATCTTCCCAGCGGGCACACAGATACGCAGTATTTT
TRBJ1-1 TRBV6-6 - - CASSLYGPNTEAFF TGTGCCAGCAGTCTTTACGGTCCTAACACTGAAGCTTTCTTT
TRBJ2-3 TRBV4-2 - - CASSWERGLQPGDTQYF TGTGCCAGCAGTTGGGAGAGGGGACTTCAACCCGGGGATACGCAGTATTTT
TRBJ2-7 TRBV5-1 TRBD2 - CASSLGTSGSSSYEQYF TGCGCCAGCAGCCTAGGGACTAGCGGGAGTAGTTCCTACGAGCAGTACTTC
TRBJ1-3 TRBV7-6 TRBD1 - CASSLGQGRTGNTIYF TGTGCCAGCAGCCTGGGACAGGGTCGTACTGGAAACACCATATATTTT
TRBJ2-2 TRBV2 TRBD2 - CASNRGRDTGELFF TGTGCCAGCAATCGCGGGAGGGACACCGGGGAGCTGTTTTTT
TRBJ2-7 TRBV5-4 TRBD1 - CASSLPGPGGSEQYF TGTGCCAGCAGCTTACCGGGCCCAGGGGGCTCCGAGCAGTACTTC
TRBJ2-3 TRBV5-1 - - CASSLLGGLGGTDTQYF TGCGCCAGCAGTTTACTTGGGGGCCTGGGTGGCACAGATACGCAGTATTTT
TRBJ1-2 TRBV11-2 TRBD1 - CASSEGQGLAGYTF TGTGCCAGCAGCGAGGGACAGGGTCTTGCTGGCTACACCTTC
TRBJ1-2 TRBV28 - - CAAQTEILGYTF TGTGCGGCCCAGACGGAGATTCTAGGCTACACCTTC
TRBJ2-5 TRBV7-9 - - CASSLAGVGTQYF TGTGCCAGCAGCTTAGCGGGGGTAGGGACCCAGTACTTC
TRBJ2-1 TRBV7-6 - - CASSRTGSSYNEQFF TGTGCCAGCAGCAGGACGGGTTCCTCCTACAATGAGCAGTTCTTC
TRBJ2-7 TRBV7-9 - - CASSLAGRGFHRQYF TGTGCCAGCAGCTTAGCGGGCCGCGGTTTCCACAGGCAGTACTTC
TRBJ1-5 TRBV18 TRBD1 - CASSPPARGRVNQPQHF TGTGCCAGCTCACCACCGGCCAGGGGGCGCGTCAATCAGCCCCAGCATTTT
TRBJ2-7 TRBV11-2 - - CASSGGGQVSYEQYF TGTGCCAGCAGCGGGGGGGGACAGGTCTCCTACGAGCAGTACTTC
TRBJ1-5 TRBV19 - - CASSRRDSNQPQHF TGTGCCAGTAGCCGCCGGGACAGCAATCAGCCCCAGCATTTT
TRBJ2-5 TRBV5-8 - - CASSLAGGRETQYF TGTGCCAGCAGCTTGGCCGGGGGTCGCGAGACCCAGTACTTC
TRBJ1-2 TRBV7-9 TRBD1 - CASSLAGQGTYGYTF TGTGCCAGCAGCCTCGCAGGACAGGGGACCTATGGCTACACCTTC
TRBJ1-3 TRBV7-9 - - CASSLRVSGNTIYF TGTGCCAGCAGCTTAAGGGTCAGTGGAAACACCATATATTTT
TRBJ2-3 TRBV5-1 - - CASSDQWRLDSTDTQYF TGCGCCAGCAGCGATCAGTGGAGGTTGGATAGCACAGATACGCAGTATTTT
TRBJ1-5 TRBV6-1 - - CASSASGASNQPQHF TGTGCCAGCAGTGCGAGCGGGGCCTCCAATCAGCCCCAGCATTTT
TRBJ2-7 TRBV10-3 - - CATGGLGGGRSSYEQYF TGTGCCACTGGGGGCCTCGGCGGGGGACGAAGCTCCTACGAGCAGTACTTC
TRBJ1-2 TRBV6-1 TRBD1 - CASSDRGWYGYTF TGTGCCAGCAGCGACAGGGGTTGGTATGGCTACACCTTC
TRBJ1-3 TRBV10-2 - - CASTPLGASSGNTIYF TGCGCCAGCACCCCCTTGGGGGCTAGCTCTGGAAACACCATATATTTT
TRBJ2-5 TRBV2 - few CASSVSGPGVTQYF TGTGCCAGCAGTGTGTCCGGACCAGGGGTAACCCAGTACTTC
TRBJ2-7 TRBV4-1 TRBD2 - CASSQSGTSGATGHEQYF TGCGCCAGCAGCCAAAGTGGGACTAGCGGAGCAACAGGCCACGAGCAGTACTTC
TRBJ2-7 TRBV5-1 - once CASSLARGASYEQYF TGCGCCAGCAGCTTGGCCAGGGGGGCCTCCTACGAGCAGTACTTC
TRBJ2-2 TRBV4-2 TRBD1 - CASSQGSHGQGNTGELFF TGTGCCAGCAGCCAAGGGAGCCACGGACAGGGGAACACCGGGGAGCTGTTTTTT
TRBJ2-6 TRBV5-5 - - CASSLGNSGANVLTF TGTGCCAGCAGCCTTGGAAACTCTGGGGCCAACGTCCTGACTTTC
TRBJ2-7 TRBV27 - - CASSLSGTDSYEQYF TGTGCCAGCAGTTTAAGCGGGACAGACTCCTACGAGCAGTACTTC
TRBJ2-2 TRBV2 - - CASSDLRGNTGELFF TGTGCCAGCAGTGATCTCAGGGGGAACACCGGGGAGCTGTTTTTT
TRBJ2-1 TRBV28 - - CASSQSPGFPEQFF TGTGCCAGCAGCCAAAGCCCAGGATTCCCTGAGCAGTTCTTC
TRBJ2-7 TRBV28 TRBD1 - CASSNRDRGAYEQYF TGTGCCAGCAGTAATCGGGACAGGGGCGCCTACGAGCAGTACTTC
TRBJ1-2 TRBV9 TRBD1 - CASSVVETGGRGYTF TGTGCCAGCAGCGTAGTGGAGACAGGGGGACGGGGCTACACCTTC
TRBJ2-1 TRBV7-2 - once CASSLVFSNPSSYNEQFF TGTGCCAGCAGCTTAGTGTTTAGCAACCCAAGCTCCTACAATGAGCAGTTCTTC
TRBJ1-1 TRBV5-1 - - CASSLVGPGAFF TGCGCCAGCAGCTTGGTTGGACCTGGAGCTTTCTTT